Each of the 22 T cell receptor beta chains below was sequenced from the same sample in a study of Graves' ophthalmopathy and Graves' hyperthyroidism. Scientists amplified the TCR beta CDR3 regions from RNA transcripts. The first-round RT-PCR employed HTBI primers together with the Qiagen OneStep RT-PCR kit. A multiplex PCR was then performed as the second round. TCRdb analysed the multiplex PCR reads with MiXCR anew, one entry per CDR3 protein. The sample consists of about 620,000 distinct CDR3 sequences, approximately 22% of them appearing once. Sequencing was done on a sample of peripheral blood. These receptors were obtained from a woman under 30 with stable Graves' hyperthyroidism. Some clones in this sample may be carry-over from other donors' samples.

This clonotype was seen ten or more times. The chain employs TRBV12-3 or TRBV12-4 and TRBJ1-2; D perhaps matches TRBD1 (6 bases). Trimming pared 6 bases from V and 8 bases from J, leaving 25 bases between. The CDR3 runs 16 residues. The chain's CDR3 is CASRSLGGHNTGGYTF. CDR3 nucleotide sequence: TGTGCCAGCAGATCCCTTGGGGGACACAATACGGGAGGCTACACCTTC.

This clonotype has a count of ten or more. This chain links TRBV6-4 with TRBJ2-6, with no clear D. Germline CDR1 MRHNA, CDR2 SNTAGT. CDR3 length equals 19 residues. The germline V and J ends were trimmed by 5 bases and 1 base, with 21 bases remaining between them. CDR3 protein: CASSPRPPITASGANVLTF. CDR3 in DNA: TGTGCCAGCAGTCCCCGACCGCCGATTACAGCATCTGGGGCCAACGTCCTGACTTTC.

This clonotype was seen only a few times. This chain joins TRBV6-2 or TRBV6-3 and TRBJ2-7; D possibly corresponds to TRBD2 (6 bases). This CDR3 has 13 residues. CDR1 is MNHEY, CDR2 SVGEGT, per germline. Deletions cut 4 bases from V and 6 bases from J, with 13 bases between. As DNA, the CDR3 is TGTGCCAGCAGTTTAGGACTATATCGCGAGCAGTACTTC. This sequence encodes CASSLGLYREQYF.

There are many counts of this clonotype. The genes are TRBV6-1 and TRBJ2-7; possible D gene TRBD2, 6 bases. The germline V gene has CDR1 MNHNS and CDR2 SASEGT. CDR3 length equals 14 residues. V shed 0 bases and J shed 2 bases, with 8 bases lying between them. In nucleotides, the CDR3 is TGTGCCAGCAGTGAAGCGGGAGGACCCTACGAGCAGTACTTC. Encoded protein: CASSEAGGPYEQYF.

This clonotype was observed many times. The rearrangement links TRBV5-1 to TRBJ2-7; D unresolved. This CDR3 comprises 13 residues. From germline, CDR1 is SGHRS and CDR2 YFSETQ. V lost 4 bases and J lost 2, with 10 bases in between. This CDR3 reads CASSETEPYEQYF. The DNA of the CDR3 is TGCGCCAGCAGCGAGACTGAACCCTACGAGCAGTACTTC.

This clonotype was counted at least ten times. The V gene is TRBV6-5, the J gene TRBJ2-7, with TRBD1 matching 7 bases. V gave up 6 bases and J gave up 4 bases; unmatched junction bases: 12. CDR3 length equals 15 residues. Germline-derived CDR1 and CDR2 are MNHEY and SVGAGI. For the CDR3, the DNA is TGTGCCAGCAGGCTAGGACAGGAGACACCGTACGAGCAGTACTTC. It translates to CASRLGQETPYEQYF.

The V gene is TRBV27, the J gene TRBJ1-2; D gene unclear. The CDR3 has 12 residues. Germline V gives CDR1 MNHEY, CDR2 SMNVEV (reference sequence). Trimming pared 6 bases from V and 6 bases from J, leaving 11 bases between. The DNA for the CDR3 is TGTGCCAGCAGAGCTCACGGGGATGGCTACACCTTC. Its protein product is CASRAHGDGYTF.

This clonotype was seen many times. The genes are TRBV13 and TRBJ2-5; D may match TRBD1 or TRBD2 (5 bases each). Germline V gene data show CDR1 as PRHDT and CDR2 as FYEKMQ (reference sequence). V lost 5 bases to trimming and J lost 6 bases, with 19 bases between them. The CDR3 spans 15 residues. The CDR3 protein is CASSDGTTGRKTQYF. The CDR3 bases are TGTGCCAGCAGCGACGGGACCACGGGGCGGAAGACCCAGTACTTC.

Concerning this clonotype: A much larger clone is a single base away; this may be a read error. The chain joins TRBV27 to TRBJ2-7; tentative D call: TRBD2 (5 bases). This CDR3 contains 16 residues. From germline, CDR1 is MNHEY and CDR2 SMNVEV (reference sequence). V was cut by 4 bases and J by 2 bases, with 18 bases left in between. The CDR3 protein is CASSYSGRLSPYEQYF. The CDR3, as DNA: TGTGCCAGCAGTTATTCAGGTAGACTAAGCCCCTACGAGCAGTACTTC.

This clonotype was detected ten times or more. The chain links TRBV29-1 to TRBJ2-5, with TRBD1 as a possible D gene (5 bases). The germline CDR1 and CDR2 sequences are SQVTM and ANQGSEA. V was trimmed by 4 bases and J by 5 bases, leaving 11 bases between them. CDR3 length: 12 amino acids. The CDR3 is CSVASGLETQYF. The DNA for the CDR3 is TGCAGCGTTGCGTCAGGGCTCGAGACCCAGTACTTC. The entire variable domain, with the rest obtained from reference TRBV29-1 and TRBJ2-5, is as follows: SAVISQKPSRDICQRGTSLTIQCQVDSQVTMMFWYRQQPGQSLTLIATANQGSEATYESGFVIDKFPISRPNLTFSTLTVSNMSPEDSSIYLCSVASGLETQYFGPGTRLLVL.

This clonotype appeared many times. This sequence joins TRBV7-2 and TRBJ2-5; D is unclear. V was pared by 5 bases and J by 5 bases, with 9 bases between. Germline V gene lookup returns CDR1 SGHTA and CDR2 FQGNSA. The CDR3 is made up of 12 amino acids. In nucleotides, the CDR3 is TGTGCCAGCAGCAGTGGGTTGGAGACCCAGTACTTC. Its protein product is CASSSGLETQYF.

The chain joins TRBV14 to TRBJ1-1; D not certain. Trimming cost V 2 bases and J 0 bases, with 13 bases left between them. Germline-derived CDR1 and CDR2 are SGHDN and FVKESK. The CDR3 contains 16 residues. DNA for the CDR3: TGTGCCAGCAGCCAATACGGTCCCAGGTTGAACACTGAAGCTTTCTTT. Encoded protein: CASSQYGPRLNTEAFF.

On this clonotype itself: Given a much more abundant clone one base away, this may be a read error. The gene calls are TRBV29-1 and TRBJ1-1; D call uncertain. Germline CDR1 is SQVTM and CDR2 is ANQGSEA. The length of the CDR3 is 11 residues. The CDR3 DNA follows: TGCAGTTTCCTCCCGAACACTGAAGCTTGCTTT. Protein product: CSFLPNTEACF.

There are a few counts of this clonotype. The chain recombines TRBV3-1 with TRBJ1-2; tentatively, D is TRBD1 (5 bases). There are 13 residues in the CDR3. V lost 1 base and J 8 bases, leaving 11 bases between the germline ends. The germline V gene encodes CDR1 LGHDT and CDR2 YNNKEL (reference sequence). CDR3 amino acids: CASSQGGVRGYTF. The CDR3 DNA sequence: TGTGCCAGCAGCCAAGGGGGGGTAAGAGGCTACACCTTC.

The rearrangement joins TRBV29-1 to TRBJ1-3; D gene uncertain. This CDR3 is 17 amino acids long. CDR1 and CDR2 (germline): SQVTM, ANQGSEA. Trimming left V 8 bases short and J 2 bases short, with 25 bases between. The CDR3, as DNA: TGCAGCACCAACAGAAACTCCTCTTTCCCTCCTGGAAACACCATATATTTT. Protein sequence: CSTNRNSSFPPGNTIYF.

The J gene is TRBJ1-1, the V gene TRBV10-3; the D is unclear. Looked up from germline, CDR1 is ENHRY and CDR2 is SYGVKD. This CDR3 has 14 residues. V lost 5 bases, J lost 1 base, and 11 bases lay in between. CDR3 residues: CAISLDGPNTEAFF. In DNA, the CDR3 is TGTGCCATCAGTTTGGACGGACCGAACACTGAAGCTTTCTTT.

This clonotype has more than one count but fewer than ten. V and J are TRBV20-1 and TRBJ2-7, with D hard to call. Germline CDR1 reads DFQATT; CDR2 reads SNEGSKA (reference sequence). The V end lost 3 bases, the J end lost 0 bases, and 0 bases lay between the germline ends. The CDR3 loop spans 10 amino acids. DNA of the CDR3: TGCAGTGCTAGCTCCTACGAGCAGTACTTC. Translated: CSASSYEQYF.

This clonotype was recorded many times. The V and J genes are TRBV11-2 and TRBJ2-7; possibly TRBD1 or TRBD2 for D (6 bases each). The V gene's germline CDR1 is SGHAT and CDR2 FQNNGV. The CDR3 is made up of 14 amino acids. V was shortened by 3 bases and J by 4 bases, with 13 bases between the two germline ends. The CDR3 DNA sequence: TGTGCCAGCAGCTTGGGGGGCGCGGGGTACGAGCAGTACTTC. It codes for CASSLGGAGYEQYF.

This clonotype was observed at least ten times. The chain has TRBV2 and TRBJ1-5; D uncertain. With 4 bases removed from V and 4 bases from J, the gap between germline ends came to 11 bases. The CDR3 extends over 14 amino acids. Germline values: CDR1 SNHLY, CDR2 FYNNEI. CDR3 nucleotide sequence: TGTGCCAGCAGTGCGATGGGCGGGAATCAGCCCCAGCATTTT. Its protein product is CASSAMGGNQPQHF.

This clonotype was picked up many times. The chain links TRBV2 to TRBJ2-7, with 10 bases aligning to TRBD2. CDR3 length: 14 amino acids. V lost 6 bases to trimming and J lost 3 bases; unmatched junction nucleotides: 5. Germline values: CDR1 SNHLY, CDR2 FYNNEI. The CDR3 coding sequence is TGTGCCAGCAGAACTAGCGGGGACCGCTACGAGCAGTACTTC. Its protein product is CASRTSGDRYEQYF.

This clonotype was recorded a few times. A much larger clone is a single base away; this may be a read error. This rearrangement joins TRBV29-1 to TRBJ2-5; perhaps TRBD2 as D (6 bases). The length of the CDR3 is 12 residues. Germline CDR1 SQVTM, CDR2 ANQGSEA. The CDR3: CSVGRMQETKYF. The DNA of the CDR3 is TGCAGCGTGGGGAGGATGCAAGAGACCAAGTACTTC.

The chain couples TRBV5-1 to TRBJ2-7; a possible D gene is TRBD1 (6 bases). Between the trimmed V and J ends, which lost 4 bases and 3 bases, there was a span of 14 bases. CDR1 is SGHRS and CDR2 is YFSETQ in the germline V gene. The CDR3 is made up of 14 amino acids. This CDR3 reads CASSPRTEYYEQYF. The DNA for the CDR3 is TGCGCCAGCAGCCCCCGGACAGAATACTACGAGCAGTACTTC.